What follows are 20 T cell receptor beta chains derived from one specimen sequenced in a study of blood T cell repertoires in COVID-19. This table comes from immunoSEQ multiplex PCR, and its TCRdb copy is limited to in-frame clones, with some not included. The table includes approximately 100,000 clones, approximately 83% detected once. Sequenced: peripheral blood. The receptors come from a man aged 55 to 70 with acute or convalescent COVID-19.

This clone was seen only once. J is TRBJ2-7 and V is TRBV18; 11 bases match TRBD1. Trimming at V came to 5 bases and at J to 2 bases, leaving 8 bases not matched to a gene. Germline values: CDR1 KGHSH, CDR2 LQKENI. This CDR3 is 16 amino acids long. CDR3 coding DNA: TGTGCCAGCTCAACATCCGGGACAGGGGGGGCCTACGAGCAGTACTTC. Translated: CASSTSGTGGAYEQYF.

V and J are TRBV3-1 (or the pseudogene TRBV3-2) and TRBJ1-1; TRBD1 matches at 7 bases. Germline CDR1 and CDR2: LGHDT and YNNKEL (reference sequence). V dropped 5 bases and J dropped 1; count of bases not matched to a gene: 4. The CDR3 has 14 residues. The CDR3, as DNA: TGTGCCAGCAGCACCCGGACAGGGAACACTGAAGCTTTCTTT. The encoded protein is CASSTRTGNTEAFF.

V usage is TRBV10-1 and J usage is TRBJ1-1; D gene uncertain. Trimming stripped 4 bases from V and 1 base from J, with 7 bases between. This CDR3 is 13 amino acids long. CDR1 is WNHNN, CDR2 SYGVQD, per germline (reference sequence). The CDR3 region is CASSGTSNTEAFF. The CDR3 coding sequence is TGCGCCAGCAGTGGAACATCGAACACTGAAGCTTTCTTT.

The chain couples TRBV15 to TRBJ2-3, with 8 bases matching TRBD1. J gave up 2 bases and V 2 bases, and 3 bases lay outside the gene matches. The CDR3 totals 15 residues. The germline gives CDR1 LNHNV, CDR2 YYDKDF (reference sequence). The CDR3 is CATSRQTGATDTQYF. CDR3 DNA: TGTGCCACCAGCAGACAGACAGGGGCCACAGATACGCAGTATTTT.

The chain is built from TRBV10-3 and TRBJ1-2, with D unresolved. The CDR3 sequence is 15 residues long. Trimming took off 3 bases at V and 7 bases at J, with 18 bases between the two ends. Germline V lookup: CDR1 ENHRY, CDR2 SYGVKD. The CDR3 is CAISDPLGVSPGYTF. The CDR3 DNA is TGTGCCATCAGTGACCCCCTCGGGGTTTCCCCTGGCTACACCTTC.

The rearrangement uses TRBV19 and TRBJ1-2, with a weak D call TRBD1 (5 bases). The CDR3 spans 14 residues. Trimming removed 3 bases from V and 8 bases from J, with 16 bases in between. Per the germline V gene, CDR1 is LNHDA and CDR2 is SQIVND (reference sequence). DNA for the CDR3: TGTGCCAGTAGTATGAGCAGGGTTAGAAGAGGCTACACCTTC. Protein: CASSMSRVRRGYTF.

In its sample, this clone was seen a few times. V usage is TRBV24-1 and J usage is TRBJ1-4; 7 bases are a match to TRBD1. The CDR3 runs to 15 residues. V trimming: 6 bases; J trimming: 5 bases; junction bases outside the gene matches: 8. Germline V lookup: CDR1 KGHDR, CDR2 SFDVKD. For the CDR3, the DNA is TGTGCCACCAGTCAGGGGGGACAGTCAAATGAAAAACTGTTTTTT. Protein: CATSQGGQSNEKLFF.

The chain links TRBV5-1 to TRBJ2-7; the match to TRBD2 covers 8 bases. The germline gives CDR1 SGHRS, CDR2 YFSETQ. The CDR3 contains 13 residues. With V trimmed by 5 bases and J by 4 bases, 5 bases remained unmatched. CDR3 DNA sequence: TGCGCCAGCAGACAAGCGGGGGTGTACGAGCAGTACTTC. This translates into CASRQAGVYEQYF.

The chain is built from TRBV5-1 and TRBJ2-5; possibly TRBD1 for D (6 bases). Germline V gene lookup returns CDR1 SGHRS and CDR2 YFSETQ. CDR3 size: 13 residues. Trimming pared 7 bases from V and 5 bases from J, leaving 15 bases between. CDR3 sequence (DNA): TGCGCCAGCTGCCCTGGGGGCGGGGAGACCCAGTACTTC. The encoded protein is CASCPGGGETQYF.

The V and J genes are TRBV19 and TRBJ1-1; a possible D gene is TRBD1 (6 bases). Germline CDR1 and CDR2: LNHDA and SQIVND (reference sequence). The CDR3 is 15 residues long. V lost 8 bases and J lost 1, with 17 bases in between. CDR3 in amino acids: CASAEQGLGNTEAFF. The CDR3 region has the DNA TGTGCCAGTGCAGAACAGGGTCTGGGGAACACTGAAGCTTTCTTT.

The chain combines TRBV2 with TRBJ1-1; D might be TRBD1 (5 bases). The germline gives CDR1 SNHLY, CDR2 FYNNEI. Trimming left V 6 bases short and J 4 bases short, with 15 bases between. This CDR3 has 14 amino acids. Here the CDR3 reads CASRLGQGGTEAFF. CDR3 nucleotide sequence: TGTGCCAGCAGATTGGGGCAGGGCGGCACTGAAGCTTTCTTT.

The sample holds a few counts of this clone. The chain is built from TRBV7-9 and TRBJ1-2, with 7 bases lining up with TRBD1. Germline CDR1 reads SEHNR; CDR2 reads FQNEAQ (reference sequence). Trimming cost V 6 bases and J 6 bases; bases outside gene matches: 7. This CDR3 spans 13 amino acids. This CDR3 reads CASREDRAHGYTF. As DNA, the CDR3 is TGTGCCAGCAGAGAAGACAGGGCCCATGGCTACACCTTC. The complete variable domain, with remaining parts taken from reference TRBV7-9 and TRBJ1-2, reads DTGVSQNPRHKITKRGQNVTFRCDPISEHNRLYWYRQTLGQGPEFLTYFQNEAQLEKSRLLSDRFSAERPKGSFSTLEIQRTEQGDSAMYLCASREDRAHGYTFGSGTRLTVV.

The chain uses TRBV10-2 and TRBJ2-3; 8 nucleotides agree with TRBD2. The V gene's germline CDR1 is WSHSY and CDR2 SAAADI. Trimming at V came to 2 bases and at J to 4 bases, leaving 8 bases not matched to a gene. The CDR3 spans 16 residues. CDR3 region: CASSEEGLGVSDTQYF. CDR3 bases: TGCGCCAGCAGTGAGGAGGGACTAGGGGTATCAGATACGCAGTATTTT.

V usage is TRBV12-5 and J usage is TRBJ2-7, with 9 bases that match TRBD1. Germline CDR1 LGHNT, CDR2 FRNRAP. The CDR3 has 15 amino acids. Trimming removed 5 bases from V and 7 bases from J; junction bases left unmatched: 12. The CDR3 DNA reads as TGTGCTAGTGGTCCGGGACAGGGCGCAGTGAATGAGCAGTACTTC. This encodes CASGPGQGAVNEQYF.

The chain combines TRBV19 with TRBJ1-5; perhaps TRBD1 as D (6 bases). CDR3 length: 16 amino acids. Deletions cut 6 bases from V and 0 bases from J, with 15 bases between. Per the germline V gene, CDR1 is LNHDA and CDR2 is SQIVND (reference sequence). CDR3 sequence: CASRTGGGVSNQPQHF. The DNA for the CDR3 is TGTGCCAGTAGGACCGGAGGGGGGGTTAGCAATCAGCCCCAGCATTTT.

This sequence joins TRBV7-2 and TRBJ1-1; D is undetermined. Germline V CDR1 and CDR2: SGHTA, FQGNSA. This CDR3 is 15 amino acids long. Trimming left V 1 base short and J 0 bases short, with 9 bases between. The CDR3 DNA reads TGTGCCAGCAGCTTAGGGCTTCAGATGAACACTGAAGCTTTCTTT. This codes for CASSLGLQMNTEAFF.

The chain carries TRBV4-1 and TRBJ2-7; TRBD1 is a possible D gene (5 bases). CDR1 is MGHRA and CDR2 is YSYEKL in the germline V gene. V dropped 0 bases and J dropped 3 bases, with 12 bases sitting between them. The CDR3 spans 15 residues. The CDR3 sequence is CASSQDPTANYEQYF. The CDR3 DNA reads TGCGCCAGCAGCCAAGACCCGACAGCAAACTACGAGCAGTACTTC.

The chain carries TRBV19 and TRBJ1-4; TRBD1 might be the D (5 bases). V was trimmed by 3 bases and J by 6 bases, leaving 14 bases between them. Germline V gene lookup returns CDR1 LNHDA and CDR2 SQIVND (reference sequence). CDR3 length equals 15 residues. The CDR3 region is CASSILIRADEKLFF. CDR3 nucleotides: TGTGCCAGTAGTATTTTGATCAGGGCAGATGAAAAACTGTTTTTT.

This rearrangement joins TRBV6-5 to TRBJ1-2; a weak D match, TRBD1 (6 bases). V lost 4 bases and J 8 bases, leaving 20 bases between the germline ends. CDR1 and CDR2 from the germline V gene are MNHEY and SVGAGI. This CDR3 has 15 residues. CDR3 DNA sequence: TGTGCCAGCAGTTCCCCGCGGGCAGGGGTGAACGGCTACACCTTC. It translates to CASSSPRAGVNGYTF.

This clone occurred a few times. The J gene is TRBJ2-7, the V gene TRBV11-2, with a possible D match to TRBD2 (5 bases). From germline, CDR1 is SGHAT and CDR2 FQNNGV. The ends were cut back, 7 bases at V and 1 base at J, with 20 bases in the middle. The CDR3 covers 16 residues. The CDR3 sequence is CASTQTRAATSYEQYF. CDR3 nucleotide sequence: TGTGCCAGCACCCAAACGCGGGCAGCTACTTCCTACGAGCAGTACTTC.